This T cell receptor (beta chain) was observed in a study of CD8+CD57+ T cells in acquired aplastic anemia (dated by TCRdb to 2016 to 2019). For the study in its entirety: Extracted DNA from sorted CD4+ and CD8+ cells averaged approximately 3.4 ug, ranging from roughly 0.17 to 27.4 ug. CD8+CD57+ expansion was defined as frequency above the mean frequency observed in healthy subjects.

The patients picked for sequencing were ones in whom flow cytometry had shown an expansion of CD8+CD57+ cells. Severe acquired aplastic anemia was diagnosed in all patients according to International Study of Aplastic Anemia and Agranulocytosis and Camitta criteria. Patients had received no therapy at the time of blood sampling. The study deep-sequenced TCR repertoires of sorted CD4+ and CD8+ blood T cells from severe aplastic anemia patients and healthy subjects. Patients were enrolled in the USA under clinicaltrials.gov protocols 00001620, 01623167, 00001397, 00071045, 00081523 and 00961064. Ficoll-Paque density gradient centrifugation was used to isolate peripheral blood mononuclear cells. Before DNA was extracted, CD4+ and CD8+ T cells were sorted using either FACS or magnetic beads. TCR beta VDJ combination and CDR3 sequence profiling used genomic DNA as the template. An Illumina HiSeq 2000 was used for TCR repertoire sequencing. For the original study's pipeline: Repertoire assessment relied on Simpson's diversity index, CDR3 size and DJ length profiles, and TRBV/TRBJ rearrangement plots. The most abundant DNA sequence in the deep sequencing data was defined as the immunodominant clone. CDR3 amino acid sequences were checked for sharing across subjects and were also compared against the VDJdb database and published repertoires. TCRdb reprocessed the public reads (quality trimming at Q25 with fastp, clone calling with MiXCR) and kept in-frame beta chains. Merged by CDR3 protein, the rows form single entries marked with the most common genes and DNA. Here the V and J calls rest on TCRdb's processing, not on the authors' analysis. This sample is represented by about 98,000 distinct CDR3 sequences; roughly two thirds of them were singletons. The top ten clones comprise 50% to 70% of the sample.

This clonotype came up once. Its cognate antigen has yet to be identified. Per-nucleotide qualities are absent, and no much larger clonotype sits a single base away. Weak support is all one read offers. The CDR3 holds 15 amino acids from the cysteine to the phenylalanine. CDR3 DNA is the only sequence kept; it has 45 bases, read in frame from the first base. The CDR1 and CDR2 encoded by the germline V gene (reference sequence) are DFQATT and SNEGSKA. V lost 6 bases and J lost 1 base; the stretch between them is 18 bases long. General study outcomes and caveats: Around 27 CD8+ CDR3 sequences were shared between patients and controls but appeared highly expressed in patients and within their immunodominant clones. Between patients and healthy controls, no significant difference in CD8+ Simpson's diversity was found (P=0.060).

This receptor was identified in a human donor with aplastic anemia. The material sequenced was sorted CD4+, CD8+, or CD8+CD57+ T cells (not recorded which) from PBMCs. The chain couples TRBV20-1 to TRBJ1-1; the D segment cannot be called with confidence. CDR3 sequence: CSAPPWRQENTEAFF. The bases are TGCAGTGCCCCCCCATGGAGGCAGGAGAACACTGAAGCTTTCTTT.